The 5 T cell receptor beta chains reported below all come from one sample, sequenced in a study of blood T cells in healthy people across ages. Together with a sample-barcoded 5' primer, a J-beta primer mix was included in a second PCR lasting 7 to 11 cycles. In TCRdb, the 5' RACE reads were re-called with MiXCR into one record per CDR3 protein. Of hundreds of thousands of distinct CDR3 sequences listed, around 46% are singletons. Sequencing was performed on blood. The source is a man aged 25 to 40 in good health.

The V call is TRBV11-3, the J call TRBJ2-5; possible D gene TRBD2, 7 bases. This CDR3 spans 16 amino acids. V lost 5 bases, J lost 5 bases, and 21 bases lay in between. Germline CDR1 and CDR2: SGHNT and YENEEA. The CDR3 reads CASSPGGGGAWETQYF. Here the CDR3 DNA reads TGTGCCAGCAGCCCGGGTGGAGGGGGGGCCTGGGAGACCCAGTACTTC.

This CDR3 is CASKEDRVGYQETQYF. CDR3 nucleotides: TGTGCCAGCAAGGAGGACAGGGTGGGATACCAAGAGACCCAGTACTTC. The chain employs TRBV6-5 and TRBJ2-5; 8 nucleotides agree with TRBD1. The V gene's germline CDR1 is MNHEY and CDR2 SVGAGI. There are 16 residues in the CDR3. V lost 7 bases, J lost 0 bases, and 10 bases stayed unmatched.

The chain carries TRBV7-9 and TRBJ2-7; D possibly corresponds to TRBD1 (5 bases). Germline loops: CDR1 SEHNR, CDR2 FQNEAQ (reference sequence). CDR3 size: 15 residues. The V gene lost 2 bases and the J gene lost 1 base, with 12 bases spanning the gap. The CDR3 is CASSLQGGRSYEQYF. Written as DNA, the CDR3 is TGTGCCAGCAGCTTACAGGGCGGACGTTCCTACGAGCAGTACTTC.

This clonotype was observed a single time. The chain recombines TRBV20-1 with TRBJ1-2; D is uncertain. Trimming removed 0 bases from V and 4 bases from J, with 9 bases in between. The CDR3 has 13 amino acids. CDR1 is DFQATT, CDR2 SNEGSKA, per germline (reference sequence). In nucleotides, the CDR3 is TGCAGTGCTAGAGATGAACAGTCCTATGGCTACACCTTC. Translated: CSARDEQSYGYTF.

As regards this clonotype: A junction boundary mismatches the germline segment, possibly from a read error. The genes are TRBV12-3 or TRBV12-4 and TRBJ2-1; D may be TRBD1 (6 bases). The CDR3 runs 15 residues. CDR3 nucleotide sequence: TGTGTCAGCAGTTCCGGGACATCGCCCTACAATGAGCAGTTCTTC. This sequence encodes CVSSSGTSPYNEQFF.